The 30 T cell receptor beta chains given below trace back to one sample, sequenced in a study of cytomegalovirus exposure and HLA in healthy donors (dated by TCRdb to 2016 to 2017). The library was generated by the immunoSEQ multiplex PCR assay. For the multiplex PCR, a mixture combining 60 forward primers for TCR Vbeta segments and 13 reverse primers for TCR Jbeta segments was used. Sourced from immuneACCESS, this table was stored by TCRdb with only in-frame sequences that have V and J called. A share of the clones is absent; for the studies checked, an unresolved V gene accounts for under half, and the remainder has no known explanation. This sample lists approximately 190,000 clones; approximately 84% were detected once. The ten most abundant clones make up 3% to 4.5% of the sample. Sequencing was done on a sample of PBMCs. The receptors come from a man in his fifties or sixties in good health and CMV-seronegative.

Only one count was recorded for this clone. The gene calls are TRBV10-3 and TRBJ2-7; the D gene is possibly TRBD1 (6 bases). V lost 10 bases, J lost 0 bases, and 10 bases lay in between. Germline V gene data show CDR1 as ENHRY and CDR2 as SYGVKD. This CDR3 is built from 12 residues. Written as DNA, the CDR3 is TGTGCCAGTCAGGGGATCTCCTACGAGCAGTACTTC. This codes for CASQGISYEQYF.

Of note for this clone: An end of the junction does not agree with germline; a read error may underlie this. The chain recombines TRBV7-9 with TRBJ1-2; maybe TRBD1 (5 bases). Germline CDR1 reads SEHNR; CDR2 reads FQNEAQ (reference sequence). The length of the CDR3 is 16 residues. The CDR3 sequence is CSSSPSVHSGGFGYTF. The CDR3 DNA reads as TGTTCCAGCAGCCCCAGTGTTCATTCGGGGGGGTTCGGCTACACCTTC.

The genes are TRBV7-3 and TRBJ1-3, with D uncertain. Germline V gene lookup returns CDR1 SGHTA and CDR2 FQGTGA. This CDR3 contains 16 residues. The germline V and J ends were trimmed by 2 bases and 4 bases, with 15 bases remaining between them. The CDR3 is CASSLQPPVSGNTIYF. The CDR3 coding sequence is TGTGCCAGCAGCTTACAACCCCCGGTGTCCGGAAACACCATATATTTT. The complete variable domain, with remaining parts taken from reference TRBV7-3 and TRBJ1-3, reads GAGVSQTPSNKVTEKGKYVELRCDPISGHTALYWYRQSLGQGPEFLIYFQGTGAADDSGLPNDRFFAVRPEGSVSTLKIQRTERGDSAVYLCASSLQPPVSGNTIYFGEGSWLTVV.

The chain uses TRBV7-2 and TRBJ1-2; no clear D. Trimming removed 0 bases from V and 0 bases from J, with 8 bases in between. The CDR3 contains 15 residues. The V gene's germline CDR1 is SGHTA and CDR2 FQGNSA. The DNA of the CDR3 is TGTGCCAGCAGCTTAGCGCCCCACACTAACTATGGCTACACCTTC. It yields the protein CASSLAPHTNYGYTF.

Turning to this clone: A junction boundary mismatches the germline segment, possibly from a read error. J is TRBJ2-2 and V is TRBV7-9; 8 nucleotides match TRBD1. Per the germline V gene, CDR1 is SEHNR and CDR2 is FQNEAQ (reference sequence). There are 15 residues in the CDR3. The CDR3 coding sequence is TGTTCCAGCAGCATAAAACAGGGGGGCTCCGGGGAGCTGTTTTTT. This sequence encodes CSSSIKQGGSGELFF.

This sequence joins TRBV30 and TRBJ2-2, with a tentative D call TRBD2 (5 bases). The CDR3 has 16 residues. Per the germline V gene, CDR1 is GTSNPN and CDR2 is SVGIG (reference sequence). V was shortened by 4 bases and J by 5 bases, with 20 bases between the two germline ends. CDR3 nucleotides: TGTGCCTGGAAAGTCGAGGGTCTGGTCAAAACCGGGGAGCTGTTTTTT. Protein product: CAWKVEGLVKTGELFF.

V gene TRBV9 combines with J gene TRBJ1-6; D gene unclear. The germline V and J ends were trimmed by 4 bases and 6 bases, with 17 bases remaining between them. The length of the CDR3 is 16 residues. Looked up from germline, CDR1 is SGDLS and CDR2 is YYNGEE. CDR3 sequence reads: CASSSAVAGGNSPLHF. The CDR3 DNA reads as TGTGCCAGCAGCTCAGCGGTCGCAGGCGGTAATTCACCCCTCCACTTT.

Turning to this clone: No conserved phenylalanine or tryptophan ends this CDR3, so it is likely a read error. V is TRBV27 and J is TRBJ1-1; 7 bases are shared with TRBD1. With V trimmed by 5 bases and J by 4 bases, 10 bases remained unmatched. CDR1 MNHEY and CDR2 SMNVEV come from the germline V gene (reference sequence). This CDR3 is 15 amino acids long. CDR3 DNA: TGTGCCAGCAGTGCGGGAGGGGGCGCGATCACTGAAGCTTTCCTT. Its protein product is CASSAGGGAITEAFL.

This clone appeared once. The chain carries TRBV7-2 and TRBJ2-5; 7 positions match TRBD2. Germline V gives CDR1 SGHTA, CDR2 FQGNSA. V gave up 1 base and J gave up 0 bases; unmatched junction bases: 2. The CDR3 length is 15 residues. The chain's CDR3 is CASSLGGGNQETQYF. The CDR3 DNA reads as TGTGCCAGCAGCTTAGGGGGGGGGAACCAAGAGACCCAGTACTTC.

This clone was seen once. This chain uses TRBV7-2 with TRBJ2-3; 7 bases agree with TRBD2. Germline V CDR1 and CDR2: SGHTA, FQGNSA. Trimming took 1 base from V and 1 from J; bases not matched to a gene: 5. The CDR3 sequence is 16 residues long. CDR3: CASSLGGTTRTDTQYF. The CDR3 DNA sequence: TGTGCCAGCAGCTTAGGCGGGACTACTCGCACAGATACGCAGTATTTT.

This chain uses TRBV28 with TRBJ2-7; 8 nucleotides line up with TRBD2. The V gene end was trimmed by 1 base and the J gene end by 0 bases; junction bases not matched to a gene: 2. Germline V CDR1 and CDR2: MDHEN, SYDVKM. The CDR3 extends over 15 amino acids. CDR3 DNA: TGTGCCAGCAGTTTATTCGGGGGGGCCTCCTACGAGCAGTACTTC. This codes for CASSLFGGASYEQYF. Combining the CDR3 with reference TRBV28 and TRBJ2-7 gives the whole variable domain DVKVTQSSRYLVKRTGEKVFLECVQDMDHENMFWYRQDPGLGLRLIYFSYDVKMKEKGDIPEGYSVSREKKERFSLILESASTNQTSMYLCASSLFGGASYEQYFGPGTRLTVT.

The chain is built from TRBV7-2 and TRBJ1-2, with a possible D match to TRBD1 (6 bases). This CDR3 has 13 amino acids. Trimming took off 4 bases at V and 5 bases at J, with 11 bases between the two ends. Germline V gene sequence: CDR1 SGHTA, CDR2 FQGNSA. The CDR3 DNA sequence: TGTGCCAGCAGCTCGGACAGACAGTATGGCTACACCTTC. Translation: CASSSDRQYGYTF.

About this clone itself: One junction end disagrees with the germline gene, perhaps due to a read error. CDR3 DNA: TGTTCCAGCATCGAAGCAGGATTTGAAGCTTTCTTT. Its translation: CSSIEAGFEAFF. This chain links TRBV7-9 with TRBJ1-1; D call uncertain. The CDR3 is 12 residues long. Germline loops: CDR1 SEHNR, CDR2 FQNEAQ (reference sequence).

The CDR3 DNA sequence: TGTGCCAGTAGTATTGCGACAAACACAGATACGCAGTATTTT. This sequence encodes CASSIATNTDTQYF. J is TRBJ2-3 and V is TRBV19; D unclear. V dropped 3 bases and J dropped 2 bases, with 9 bases sitting between them. Germline loops: CDR1 LNHDA, CDR2 SQIVND (reference sequence). The CDR3 spans 14 residues.

In this sample, this clone turned up a few times. The CDR3 nucleotides are TGTGCCCCGGCGGCAGGTCCGGAGCGGATACTCGTTCACGAGCAGTACTTC. This codes for CAPAAGPERILVHEQYF. The genes are TRBV5-3 and TRBJ2-7, with D perhaps TRBD2 (5 bases). TRBV5-3 is annotated as an ORF whose role is uncertain. The ends were cut back, 10 bases at V and 5 bases at J, with 31 bases in the middle. This CDR3 spans 17 amino acids.

This chain connects TRBV7-2 to TRBJ2-1, with a weak D call TRBD2 (5 bases). V was clipped by 0 bases and J by 4 bases, with 7 bases between them. Germline assignment: CDR1 SGHTA and CDR2 FQGNSA. This CDR3 spans 14 amino acids. The CDR3 DNA sequence: TGTGCCAGCAGCTTAGCGAGGGTATACAATGAGCAGTTCTTC. It translates to CASSLARVYNEQFF.

V usage is TRBV27 and J usage is TRBJ2-5; 8 positions match TRBD2. The CDR3 runs to 16 residues. The V and J ends lost 2 bases and 2 bases, in that order; junction bases with no gene match: 7. Germline assignment: CDR1 MNHEY and CDR2 SMNVEV (reference sequence). Here the CDR3 reads CASSLIPGGRQETQYF. The DNA for the CDR3 is TGTGCCAGCAGTTTAATTCCGGGGGGGCGTCAAGAGACCCAGTACTTC.

V is TRBV15 and J is TRBJ2-1, with 11 positions matching TRBD2. The V and J ends lost 3 bases and 15 bases, in that order; junction bases with no gene match: 16. CDR1 is LNHNV, CDR2 YYDKDF, per germline (reference sequence). This CDR3 comprises 16 residues. Written as DNA, the CDR3 is TGTGCCACCAGCAGGAATAGCGGGGGGGCCCCGGGTACTCTGTTCTTC. Protein sequence: CATSRNSGGAPGTLFF. Full variable domain (outside the CDR3, taken from reference TRBV15 and TRBJ2-1): DAMVIQNPRYQVTQFGKPVTLSCSQTLNHNVMYWYQQKSSQAPKLLFHYYDKDFNNEADTPDNFQSRRPNTSFCFLDIRSPGLGDTAMYLCATSRNSGGAPGTLFFGPGTRLTVL.

The CDR3 DNA reads as TGCGCCAGCAGCTTGGCCCCCGTCAGGGAGGGAGGCAATCAGCCCCAGCATTTT. It specifies CASSLAPVREGGNQPQHF. V gene TRBV5-1 combines with J gene TRBJ1-5; perhaps TRBD1 as D (5 bases). This CDR3 is 18 amino acids long. CDR1 and CDR2 (germline): SGHRS, YFSETQ. V dropped 0 bases and J dropped 2 bases, with 18 bases sitting between them.

The chain recombines TRBV4-1 with TRBJ1-5; no clear D. Trimming shortened V by 0 bases and J by 3 bases, and 9 bases separated the two germline ends. Germline assignment: CDR1 MGHRA and CDR2 YSYEKL. The CDR3 runs to 15 residues. This chain's CDR3 is CASSQDRGNNQPQHF. The CDR3 nucleotides are TGCGCCAGCAGCCAAGATCGCGGGAACAATCAGCCCCAGCATTTT.

The V call is TRBV7-2, the J call TRBJ1-1, with unresolved D. V was clipped by 3 bases and J by 6 bases, with 8 bases between them. This CDR3 is 12 amino acids long. In germline, CDR1 is SGHTA, CDR2 FQGNSA. DNA for the CDR3: TGTGCCAGCAGCTTTGGCGGGGCTGAAGCTTTCTTT. This encodes CASSFGGAEAFF.

The chain links TRBV2 to TRBJ1-4; D gene unclear. V shed 0 bases and J shed 8 bases, with 16 bases lying between them. Germline assignment: CDR1 SNHLY and CDR2 FYNNEI. This CDR3 is 16 amino acids long. CDR3 loop: CASSEAGPGLLEKLFF. The CDR3, as DNA: TGTGCCAGCAGTGAAGCGGGCCCGGGGTTATTAGAAAAACTGTTTTTT.

The chain links TRBV9 to TRBJ2-5; 8 bases are a match to TRBD1. The J call is in doubt because the DNA end fits TRBJ2-7 better. The CDR3 consists of 16 residues. From germline, CDR1 is SGDLS and CDR2 YYNGEE. This CDR3 reads CASSVEDSGQAYEQYF. CDR3 DNA sequence: TGTGCCAGCAGCGTAGAGGACTCGGGACAGGCTTACGAGCAGTACTTC.

The chain has TRBV10-3 and TRBJ2-7; D may be TRBD1 (5 bases). The CDR3 contains 15 residues. V lost 3 bases to trimming and J lost 3 bases, with 15 bases between them. From germline, CDR1 is ENHRY and CDR2 SYGVKD. The CDR3: CAISDARESRYEQYF. The CDR3, as DNA: TGTGCCATCAGTGACGCCAGGGAATCCCGCTACGAGCAGTACTTC.

Concerning this clone itself: Distinct nucleotide sequences in the sample also encode this CDR3. The rearrangement uses TRBV9 and TRBJ1-1; no clear D gene. There are 13 residues in the CDR3. V shed 0 bases and J shed 3 bases, with 6 bases lying between them. Looked up from germline, CDR1 is SGDLS and CDR2 is YYNGEE. The CDR3 sequence: CASSVATDTEAFF. In DNA, the CDR3 is TGTGCCAGCAGCGTAGCTACTGACACTGAAGCTTTCTTT.

The rearrangement uses TRBV5-1 and TRBJ2-7; 8 bases fit TRBD2. V shed 4 bases and J 4 bases; nucleotides not matched to a gene: 7. Germline V CDR1 and CDR2: SGHRS, YFSETQ. The CDR3 spans 14 residues. The CDR3 DNA is TGCGCCAGCAGCGAAAGGACTAGCCAGTACGAGCAGTACTTC. Amino acid sequence: CASSERTSQYEQYF.

As to this clone: One end of the junction is discordant with germline, which a read error may explain. The chain employs TRBV7-9 and TRBJ2-1; 9 positions match TRBD1. The CDR3 spans 16 residues. Germline CDR1 and CDR2: SEHNR and FQNEAQ (reference sequence). DNA of the CDR3: TGTTCCAGCAGTTGGACCGGGACAGGGAATTACAATGAGCAGTTCTTC. Translation gives CSSSWTGTGNYNEQFF. Drawing the rest from reference TRBV7-9 and TRBJ2-1, the complete variable domain is DTGVSQNPRHKITKRGQNVTFRCDPISEHNRLYWYRQTLGQGPEFLTYFQNEAQLEKSRLLSDRFSAERPKGSFSTLEIQRTEQGDSAMYLCSSSWTGTGNYNEQFFGPGTRLTVL.

This clone appeared once. J is TRBJ1-1 and V is TRBV2; D not resolved. CDR3 length: 15 residues. V was shortened by 6 bases and J by 5 bases, with 19 bases between the two germline ends. Germline V CDR1 and CDR2: SNHLY, FYNNEI. Written as DNA, the CDR3 is TGTGCCAGCAGCCTAGATGAGGGCAGCTATACTGAAGCTTTCTTT. Encoded protein: CASSLDEGSYTEAFF.

This clone was seen a handful of times. The chain joins TRBV30 to TRBJ1-5; the D gene is possibly TRBD1 (5 bases). This CDR3 has 17 residues. Germline CDR1 and CDR2: GTSNPN and SVGIG (reference sequence). V was pared by 6 bases and J by 6 bases, with 27 bases between. For the CDR3, the DNA is TGTGCCTGCAAACCGGGACTGATTTCCTATGGCGGTCAGCCCCAGCATTTT. It codes for CACKPGLISYGGQPQHF.

V is TRBV13 and J is TRBJ1-5, with D maybe TRBD1 (6 bases). Per germline, CDR1 PRHDT and CDR2 FYEKMQ (reference sequence). This CDR3 is 16 amino acids long. V was shortened by 3 bases and J by 0 bases, with 12 bases between the two germline ends. The CDR3 DNA sequence: TGTGCCAGCAGCTTCCTCAGGGGACCTAGCAATCAGCCCCAGCATTTT. Amino acids: CASSFLRGPSNQPQHF.